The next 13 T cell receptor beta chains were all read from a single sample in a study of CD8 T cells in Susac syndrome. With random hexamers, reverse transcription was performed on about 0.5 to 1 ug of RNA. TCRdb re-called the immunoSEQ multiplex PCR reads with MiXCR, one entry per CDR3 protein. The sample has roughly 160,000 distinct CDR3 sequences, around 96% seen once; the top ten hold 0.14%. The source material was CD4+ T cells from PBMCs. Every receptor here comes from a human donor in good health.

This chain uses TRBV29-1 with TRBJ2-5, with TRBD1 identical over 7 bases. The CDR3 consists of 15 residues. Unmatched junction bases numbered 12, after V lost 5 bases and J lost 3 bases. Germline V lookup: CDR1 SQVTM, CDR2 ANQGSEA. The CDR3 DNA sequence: TGCAGCGTTCGGGACAGTTTCGGGATCGAAGAGACCCAGTACTTC. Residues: CSVRDSFGIEETQYF.

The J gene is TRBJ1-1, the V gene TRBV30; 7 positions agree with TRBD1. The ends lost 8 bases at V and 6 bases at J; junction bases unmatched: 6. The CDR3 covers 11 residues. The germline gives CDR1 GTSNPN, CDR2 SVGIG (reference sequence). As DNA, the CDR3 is TGTGCCCAAGACAGGGCATCTGAAGCTTTCTTT. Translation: CAQDRASEAFF.

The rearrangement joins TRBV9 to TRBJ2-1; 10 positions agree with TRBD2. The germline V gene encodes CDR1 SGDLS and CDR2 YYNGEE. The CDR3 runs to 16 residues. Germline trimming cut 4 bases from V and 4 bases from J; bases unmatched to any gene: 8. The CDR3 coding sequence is TGTGCCAGCAGCCCGGCCATAGCGGGGGGTTACAATGAGCAGTTCTTC. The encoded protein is CASSPAIAGGYNEQFF.

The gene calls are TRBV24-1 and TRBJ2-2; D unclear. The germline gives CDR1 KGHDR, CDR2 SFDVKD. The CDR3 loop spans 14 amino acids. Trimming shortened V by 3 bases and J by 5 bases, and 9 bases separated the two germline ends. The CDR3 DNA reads TGTGCCACCAGTGATCCCTCCGGGACCGGGGAGCTGTTTTTT. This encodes CATSDPSGTGELFF.

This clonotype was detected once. The CDR3 here is CASSGAQGYEQYF. In DNA, the CDR3 is TGTGCCAGCAGTGGGGCTCAGGGTTACGAGCAGTACTTC. The chain uses TRBV28 and TRBJ2-7; possibly TRBD1 for D (5 bases). With 5 bases removed from V and 4 bases from J, the gap between germline ends came to 12 bases. The CDR3 runs to 13 residues. Germline CDR1 and CDR2: MDHEN and SYDVKM.

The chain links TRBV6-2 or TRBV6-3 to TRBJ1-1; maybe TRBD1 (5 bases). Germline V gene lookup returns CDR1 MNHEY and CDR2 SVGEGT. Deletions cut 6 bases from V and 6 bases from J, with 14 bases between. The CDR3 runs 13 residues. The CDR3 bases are TGTGCCAGCAGCTCTCAGGGAGGACCTGAAGCTTTCTTT. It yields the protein CASSSQGGPEAFF.

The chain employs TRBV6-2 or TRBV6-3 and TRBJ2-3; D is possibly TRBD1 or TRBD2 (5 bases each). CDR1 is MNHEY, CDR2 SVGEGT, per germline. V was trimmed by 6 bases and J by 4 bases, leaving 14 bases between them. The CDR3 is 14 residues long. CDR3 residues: CASSGTRGADTQYF. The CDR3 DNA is TGTGCCAGCAGCGGGACCCGGGGTGCAGATACGCAGTATTTT.

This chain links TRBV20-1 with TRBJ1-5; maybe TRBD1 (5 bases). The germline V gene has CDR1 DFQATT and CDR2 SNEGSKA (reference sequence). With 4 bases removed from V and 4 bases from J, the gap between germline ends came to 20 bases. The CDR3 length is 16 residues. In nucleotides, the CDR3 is TGCAGTGCTACCCGGGAGGGCAGGGCTACGAATCAGCCCCAGCATTTT. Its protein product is CSATREGRATNQPQHF.

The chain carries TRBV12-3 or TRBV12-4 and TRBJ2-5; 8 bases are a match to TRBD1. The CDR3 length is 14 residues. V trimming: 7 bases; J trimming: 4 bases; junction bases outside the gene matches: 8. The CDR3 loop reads CASTKPGQGETQYF. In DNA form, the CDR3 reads TGTGCCAGCACTAAACCTGGACAGGGAGAGACCCAGTACTTC.

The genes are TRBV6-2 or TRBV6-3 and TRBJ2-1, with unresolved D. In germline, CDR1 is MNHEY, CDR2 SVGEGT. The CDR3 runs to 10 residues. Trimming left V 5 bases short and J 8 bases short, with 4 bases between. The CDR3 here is CASSHDEQFF. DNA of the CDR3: TGTGCCAGCAGTCATGATGAGCAGTTCTTC.

The chain's CDR3 is CASSGYLGEAFF. CDR3 bases: TGTGCCAGTAGTGGATATCTGGGTGAAGCTTTCTTT. The chain has TRBV19 and TRBJ1-1; D ambiguous. Germline V gene sequence: CDR1 LNHDA, CDR2 SQIVND (reference sequence). The CDR3 consists of 12 residues. V lost 5 bases and J 7 bases, leaving 11 bases between the germline ends.

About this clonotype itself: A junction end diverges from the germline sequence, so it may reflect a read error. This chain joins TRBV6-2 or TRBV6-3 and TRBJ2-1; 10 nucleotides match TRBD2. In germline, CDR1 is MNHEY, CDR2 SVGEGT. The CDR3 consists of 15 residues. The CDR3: CASSYSGLAGATRVF. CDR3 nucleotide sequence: TGTGCCAGCAGTTACTCAGGGCTAGCGGGGGCCACTAGGGTCTTC.

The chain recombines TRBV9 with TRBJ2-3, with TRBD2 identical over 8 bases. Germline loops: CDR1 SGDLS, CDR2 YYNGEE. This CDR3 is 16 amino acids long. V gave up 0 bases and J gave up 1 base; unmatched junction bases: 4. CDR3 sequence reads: CASSVAGGTGTDTQYF. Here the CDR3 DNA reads TGTGCCAGCAGCGTAGCGGGGGGGACTGGCACAGATACGCAGTATTTT.